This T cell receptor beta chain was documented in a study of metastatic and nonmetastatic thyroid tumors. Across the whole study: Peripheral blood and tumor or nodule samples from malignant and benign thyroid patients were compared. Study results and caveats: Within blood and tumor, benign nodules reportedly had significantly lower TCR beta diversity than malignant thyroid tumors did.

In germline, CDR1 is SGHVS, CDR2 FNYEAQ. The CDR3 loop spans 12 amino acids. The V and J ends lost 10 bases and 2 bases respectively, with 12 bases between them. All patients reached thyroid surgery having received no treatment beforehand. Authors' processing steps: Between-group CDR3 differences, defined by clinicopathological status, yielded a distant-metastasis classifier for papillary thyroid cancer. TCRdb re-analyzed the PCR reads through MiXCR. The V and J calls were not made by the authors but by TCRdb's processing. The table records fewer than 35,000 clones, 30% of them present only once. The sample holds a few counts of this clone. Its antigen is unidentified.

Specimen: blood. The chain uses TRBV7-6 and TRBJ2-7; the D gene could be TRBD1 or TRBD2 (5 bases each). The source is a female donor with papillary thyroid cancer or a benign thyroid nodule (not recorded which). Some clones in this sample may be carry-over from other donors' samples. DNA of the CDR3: TGTGCCATTGGGACGCTCCCCTACGAGCAGTACTTC. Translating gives CAIGTLPYEQYF.